This T cell receptor (beta chain) was documented in a study of post-analysis software for immune sequencing data. Study information: The patients showed relapsing-remitting, secondary progressive and progressive-relapsing multiple sclerosis courses. General study points: There was significantly lower normalized Chao1 diversity in multiple sclerosis patients than in controls. TRBV segments more frequent in patients than in controls numbered roughly five and included TRBV5-6, TRBV5-1 and TRBV20-1. Samples sharing a preparation batch grouped tightly together when assessed by F measure.

Included in the TCR beta cDNA libraries were unique molecular identifiers. TCRdb reanalysed the PCR reads using MiXCR and keeps one entry per CDR3 protein. This sample carries about 200,000 distinct CDR3 sequences, 25% to 30% of them seen once, and the ten largest clones take roughly 3.5%. Points on this clonotype: Its antigen is still unknown.

The CDR3 is made up of 16 amino acids. The trim removed 5 bases at V and 6 bases at J, leaving 10 bases unmatched. Germline V lookup: CDR1 SGHVS, CDR2 FQNEAQ. Sequenced material: blood. The chain is built from TRBV7-8 and TRBJ2-2; 9 bases agree with TRBD1. The clonotype was recovered from a girl aged 2 to 17 with multiple sclerosis. As DNA, the CDR3 is TGTGCCAGCAGCGGAACGGACAGGGGAGTTTCCGGGGAGCTGTTTTTT. This codes for CASSGTDRGVSGELFF.